This T cell receptor (beta chain) was captured in a study of blood T cell repertoires in COVID-19. Study details: T cells, B-cell-depleted T cells, or PBMCs provided the cDNA or gDNA that served as material.

Authors' methods: From reference gene primer amplification, estimates of nucleated cell counts were derived. The table came from immunoSEQ multiplex PCR; TCRdb's copy has only in-frame clones and leaves some out. The DNA was the basis for D and trimming; V, J and clone size are from that table. The table has some 150,000 clones, about 86% seen once. Per germline, CDR1 SGHRS and CDR2 YFSETQ. The CDR3 extends over 15 amino acids. Trimming at V came to 2 bases and at J to 9 bases, leaving 7 bases not matched to a gene. The TCR was taken from a woman aged 80 or over in a cohort sampled during active or convalescent COVID-19. Sequenced input: peripheral blood. The chain couples TRBV5-1 to TRBJ2-1; the match to TRBD2 covers 11 bases. The CDR3 nucleotides are TGCGCCAGCAGCTTTCTAGCGGGGGGTGTGTTTGAGCAGTTCTTC. This translates into CASSFLAGGVFEQFF.